The clone carrying this TCR beta chain has only a few counts. Its antigen is not known. These data belong to a study of blood T cells in healthy people across ages. Notes on the study in general: The long-lived group displayed more naive CD4+ cells, plus higher diversity, than the aged donors did.

The CDR3 spans 15 residues. CDR1 PRHDT and CDR2 FYEKMQ come from the germline V gene (reference sequence). Trimming cost V 5 bases and J 4 bases, with 15 bases left between them. With a J-beta primer mix and a sample-barcoded 5' primer, a second PCR ran about 7 to 12 cycles. MiXCR was run by TCRdb on the 5' RACE reads, yielding one entry per CDR3 protein. This sample has about 830,000 distinct CDR3 sequences, with approximately 59% found just once. Sample: blood. The clonotype was recovered from a man aged 25-40 years in good health. The chain has TRBV13 and TRBJ2-1, with D possibly matching TRBD1 (8 bases). The CDR3 nucleotides read TGTGCCAGCAGCACTACAGGGGGGGAGTACAATGAGCAGTTCTTC. Translating it yields CASSTTGGEYNEQFF.